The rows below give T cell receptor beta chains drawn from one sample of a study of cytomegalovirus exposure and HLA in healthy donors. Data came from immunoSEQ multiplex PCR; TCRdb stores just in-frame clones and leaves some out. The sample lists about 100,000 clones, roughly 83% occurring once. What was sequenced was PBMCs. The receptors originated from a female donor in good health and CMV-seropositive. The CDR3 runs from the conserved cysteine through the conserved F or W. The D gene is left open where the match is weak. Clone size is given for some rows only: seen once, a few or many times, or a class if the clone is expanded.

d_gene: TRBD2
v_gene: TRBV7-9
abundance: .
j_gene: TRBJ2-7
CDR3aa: CASSHPLGTSGLYEQYF
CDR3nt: TGTGCCAGCAGCCACCCGTTGGGGACTAGCGGCCTCTACGAGCAGTACTTC

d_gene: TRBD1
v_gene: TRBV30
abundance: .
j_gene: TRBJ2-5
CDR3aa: CAWSVRGTGIQETQYF
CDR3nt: TGTGCCTGGAGTGTACGTGGGACAGGGATCCAAGAGACCCAGTACTTC

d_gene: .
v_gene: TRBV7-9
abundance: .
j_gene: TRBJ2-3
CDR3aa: CASSSEGGRRDTDTQYF
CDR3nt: TGTGCCAGCAGCTCAGAGGGGGGGCGCCGAGATACAGATACGCAGTATTTT

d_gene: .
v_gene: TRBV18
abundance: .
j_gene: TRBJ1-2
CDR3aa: CASSPTPNYGYTF
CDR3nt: TGTGCCAGCTCACCGACACCTAACTATGGCTACACCTTC

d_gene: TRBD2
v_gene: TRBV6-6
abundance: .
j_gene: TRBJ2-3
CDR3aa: CASRPLLAGGTDTQYF
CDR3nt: TGTGCCAGCAGGCCACTACTAGCGGGGGGCACAGATACGCAGTATTTT

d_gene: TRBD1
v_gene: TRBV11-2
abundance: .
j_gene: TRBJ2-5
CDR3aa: CASSPSRDRKETQYF
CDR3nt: TGTGCCAGCAGCCCCTCACGGGACAGGAAAGAGACCCAGTACTTC

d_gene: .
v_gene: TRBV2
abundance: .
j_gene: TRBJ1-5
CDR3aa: CASNRANQPQHF
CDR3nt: TGTGCCAGCAACAGGGCCAATCAGCCCCAGCATTTT

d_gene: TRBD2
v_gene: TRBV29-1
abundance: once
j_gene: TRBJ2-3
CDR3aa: CSAQRGPSTDTQYF
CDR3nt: TGCAGCGCCCAGCGGGGACCTAGCACAGATACGCAGTATTTT

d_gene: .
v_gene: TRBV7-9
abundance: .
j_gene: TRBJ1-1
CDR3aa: CASSPQGGHTEAFF
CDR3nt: TGTGCCAGCAGCCCGCAGGGAGGTCACACTGAAGCTTTCTTT

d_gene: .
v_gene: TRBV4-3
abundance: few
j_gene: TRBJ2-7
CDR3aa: CASSQEPLGAYEQYF
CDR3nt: TGCGCCAGCAGCCAAGAGCCTCTGGGCGCCTACGAGCAGTACTTC

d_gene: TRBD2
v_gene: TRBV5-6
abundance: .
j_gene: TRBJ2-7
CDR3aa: CASSWTSYEQYF
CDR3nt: TGTGCCAGCAGCTGGACTAGCTACGAGCAGTACTTC

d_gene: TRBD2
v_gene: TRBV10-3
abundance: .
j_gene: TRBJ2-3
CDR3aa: CAISDGGGTQYF
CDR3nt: TGTGCCATCAGTGACGGGGGGGGTACGCAGTATTTT

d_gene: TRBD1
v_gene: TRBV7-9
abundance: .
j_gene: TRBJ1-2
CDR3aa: CASSQDRGGYGYTF
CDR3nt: TGTGCCAGCAGCCAAGACAGGGGTGGCTATGGCTACACCTTC

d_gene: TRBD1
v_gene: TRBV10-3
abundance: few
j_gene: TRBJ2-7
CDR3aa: CAISDPTGITYEQYF
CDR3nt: TGTGCCATCAGTGACCCGACAGGGATCACCTACGAGCAGTACTTC

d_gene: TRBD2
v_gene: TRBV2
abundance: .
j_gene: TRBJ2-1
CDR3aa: CASSGTSGRGREQFF
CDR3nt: TGTGCCAGCAGTGGGACTAGCGGGAGGGGGAGGGAGCAGTTCTTC

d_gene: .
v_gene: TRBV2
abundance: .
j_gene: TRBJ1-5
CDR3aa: CASSEGGVSQPQHF
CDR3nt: TGTGCCAGCAGTGAGGGGGGGGTAAGTCAGCCCCAGCATTTT

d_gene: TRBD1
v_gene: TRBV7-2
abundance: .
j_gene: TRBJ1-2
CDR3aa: CASSLGGTGRGGYTF
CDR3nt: TGTGCCAGCAGCTTAGGGGGGACAGGCCGGGGCGGCTACACCTTC

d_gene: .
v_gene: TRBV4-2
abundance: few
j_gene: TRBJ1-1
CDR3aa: CASSRTRGAGTEAFF
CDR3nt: TGTGCCAGCAGCCGTACCAGGGGCGCGGGCACTGAAGCTTTCTTT

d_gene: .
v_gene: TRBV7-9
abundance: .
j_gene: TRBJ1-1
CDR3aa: CASSLARGVEEAFF
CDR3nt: TGTGCCAGCAGCTTGGCCAGGGGCGTGGAAGAAGCTTTCTTT

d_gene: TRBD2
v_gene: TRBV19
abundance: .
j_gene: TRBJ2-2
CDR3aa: CASIGTSGRLPNTGELFF
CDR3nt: TGTGCCAGTATCGGGACTAGCGGGAGGCTACCGAACACCGGGGAGCTGTTTTTT

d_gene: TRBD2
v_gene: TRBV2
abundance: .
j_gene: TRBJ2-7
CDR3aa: CASSEAWGGGDYEQYF
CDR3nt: TGTGCCAGCAGTGAAGCGTGGGGGGGTGGAGACTACGAGCAGTACTTC

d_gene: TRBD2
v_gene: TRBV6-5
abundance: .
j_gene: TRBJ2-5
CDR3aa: CASDPRGGGETQYF
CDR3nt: TGTGCCAGCGATCCTCGGGGGGGCGGGGAGACCCAGTACTTC

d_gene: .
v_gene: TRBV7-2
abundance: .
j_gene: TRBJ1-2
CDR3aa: CASSPPTGSYGYTF
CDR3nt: TGTGCCAGCAGCCCGCCTACAGGGAGCTATGGCTACACCTTC

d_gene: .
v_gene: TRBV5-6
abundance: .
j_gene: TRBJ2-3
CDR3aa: CASSLRQVLGTDTQYF
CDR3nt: TGTGCCAGCAGCTTGCGGCAGGTATTGGGCACAGATACGCAGTATTTT

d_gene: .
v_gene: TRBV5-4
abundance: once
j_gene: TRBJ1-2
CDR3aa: CAGGEGNYGYTF
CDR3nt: TGTGCCGGAGGGGAAGGAAACTATGGCTACACCTTC

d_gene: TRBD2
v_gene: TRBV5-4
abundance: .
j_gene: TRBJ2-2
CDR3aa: CASSYGGGSNTGELFF
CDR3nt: TGTGCCAGCAGCTATGGGGGGGGATCGAACACCGGGGAGCTGTTTTTT

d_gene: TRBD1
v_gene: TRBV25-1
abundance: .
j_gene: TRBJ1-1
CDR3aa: CASLLTGGTTEAFF
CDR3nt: TGTGCCAGCCTATTGACAGGGGGCACTACTGAAGCTTTCTTT

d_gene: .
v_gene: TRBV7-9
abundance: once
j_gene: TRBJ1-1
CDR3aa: CASRNREMNTEAFF
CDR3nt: TGTGCCAGCAGGAACAGGGAGATGAACACTGAAGCTTTCTTT

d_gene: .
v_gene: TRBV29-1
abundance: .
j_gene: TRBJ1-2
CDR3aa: CSVEREWGYTF
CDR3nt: TGCAGCGTTGAGAGGGAGTGGGGCTACACCTTC

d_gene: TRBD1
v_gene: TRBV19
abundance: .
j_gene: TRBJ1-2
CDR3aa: CASQPGQGYGYTF
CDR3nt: TGTGCCAGCCAACCGGGACAGGGCTATGGCTACACCTTC

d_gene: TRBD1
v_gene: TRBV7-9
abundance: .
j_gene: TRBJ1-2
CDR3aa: CASSLGGTGGVGYTF
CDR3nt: TGTGCCAGCAGCTTAGGGGGGACAGGGGGCGTTGGCTACACCTTC

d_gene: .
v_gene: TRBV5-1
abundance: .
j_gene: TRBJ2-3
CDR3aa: CASSLRDSVPRDTQYF
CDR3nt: TGCGCCAGCAGCTTAAGGGACTCGGTTCCTAGAGATACGCAGTATTTT

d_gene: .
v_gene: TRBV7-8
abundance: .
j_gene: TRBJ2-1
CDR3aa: CASSPPLPRSGEQFF
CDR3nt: TGTGCCAGCAGCCCCCCCCTTCCGCGAAGCGGGGAGCAGTTCTTC

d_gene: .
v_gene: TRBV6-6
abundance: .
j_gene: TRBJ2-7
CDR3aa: CASGQTGLAAEQYF
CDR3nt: TGTGCCAGCGGGCAAACCGGACTTGCAGCCGAGCAGTACTTC

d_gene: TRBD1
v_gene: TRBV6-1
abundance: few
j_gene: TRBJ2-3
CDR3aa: CASTDRGLSTDTQYF
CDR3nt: TGTGCCAGCACGGACAGGGGACTTAGCACAGATACGCAGTATTTT

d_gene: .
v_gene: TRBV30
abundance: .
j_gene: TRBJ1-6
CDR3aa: CAGGVGTSPLHF
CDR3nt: TGTGCCGGAGGGGTGGGGACTTCACCCCTCCACTTT

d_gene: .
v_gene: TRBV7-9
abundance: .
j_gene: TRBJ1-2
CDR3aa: CSSSPPVVYGYTF
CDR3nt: TGTTCCAGCAGCCCCCCAGTGGTCTATGGCTACACCTTC

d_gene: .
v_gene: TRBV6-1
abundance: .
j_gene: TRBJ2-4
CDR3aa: CASSDRGSENIQYF
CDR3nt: TGTGCCAGCAGTGATAGGGGCTCTGAAAACATTCAGTACTTC

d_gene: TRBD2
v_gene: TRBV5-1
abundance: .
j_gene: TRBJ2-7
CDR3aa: CASSLGGEGNEQYF
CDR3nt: TGCGCCAGCAGCTTGGGGGGGGAGGGGAACGAGCAGTACTTC

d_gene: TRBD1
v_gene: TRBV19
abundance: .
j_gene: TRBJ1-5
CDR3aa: CASNPDRGSNQPQHF
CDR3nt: TGTGCCAGTAACCCGGACAGGGGGAGCAATCAGCCCCAGCATTTT

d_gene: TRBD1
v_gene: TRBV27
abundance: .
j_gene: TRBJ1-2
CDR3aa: CASSSPTGSIYGYTF
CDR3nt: TGTGCCAGCAGTTCCCCGACAGGGAGTATCTATGGCTACACCTTC

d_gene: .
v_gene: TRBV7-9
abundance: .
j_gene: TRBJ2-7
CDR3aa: CSSSLGGNEQYF
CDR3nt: TGTTCCAGCAGCCTTGGGGGCAACGAGCAGTACTTC

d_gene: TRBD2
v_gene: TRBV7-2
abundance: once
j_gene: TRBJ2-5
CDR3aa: CASSLGGLAGGWETQYF
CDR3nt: TGTGCCAGCAGCTTAGGAGGGCTAGCGGGAGGCTGGGAGACCCAGTACTTC

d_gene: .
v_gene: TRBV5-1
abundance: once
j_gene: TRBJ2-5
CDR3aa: CASSFGGRQETQYF
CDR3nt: TGCGCCAGCAGCTTCGGGGGGCGCCAAGAGACCCAGTACTTC

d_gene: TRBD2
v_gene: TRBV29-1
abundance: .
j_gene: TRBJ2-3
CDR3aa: CSVEVTGVRLAGALRDTQYF
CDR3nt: TGCAGCGTTGAAGTAACAGGGGTGCGGCTAGCGGGAGCACTCCGGGATACGCAGTATTTT

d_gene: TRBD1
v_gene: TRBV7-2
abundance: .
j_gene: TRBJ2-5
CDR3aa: CASSSQGVGETQYF
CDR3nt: TGTGCCAGCAGCTCACAGGGGGTTGGGGAGACCCAGTACTTC

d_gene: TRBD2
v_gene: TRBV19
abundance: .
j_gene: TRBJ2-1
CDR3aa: CASTLAGGNEQFF
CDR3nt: TGTGCCAGCACACTAGCGGGGGGCAATGAGCAGTTCTTC

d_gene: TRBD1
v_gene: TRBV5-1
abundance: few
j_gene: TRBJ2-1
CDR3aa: CASSTGTDTSTEQFF
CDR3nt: TGCGCCAGCAGCACAGGGACAGACACTTCTACTGAGCAGTTCTTC

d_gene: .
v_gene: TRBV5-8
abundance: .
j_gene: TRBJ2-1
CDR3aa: CASSPQGVSYNEQFF
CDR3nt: TGTGCCAGCAGTCCCCAGGGTGTCTCCTACAATGAGCAGTTCTTC

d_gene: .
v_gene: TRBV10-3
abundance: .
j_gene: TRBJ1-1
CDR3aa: CAISVGWENPTHTEAFF
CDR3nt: TGTGCCATCAGTGTGGGGTGGGAGAATCCTACGCACACTGAAGCTTTCTTT

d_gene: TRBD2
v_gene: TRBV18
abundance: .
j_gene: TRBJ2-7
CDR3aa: CASSPGLAGERQYF
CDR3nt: TGTGCCAGCTCACCGGGGCTAGCGGGAGAGCGGCAGTACTTC

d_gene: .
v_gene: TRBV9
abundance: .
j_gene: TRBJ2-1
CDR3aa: CASSGRDLADNEQFF
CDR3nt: TGTGCCAGCAGCGGCCGGGACTTGGCAGACAATGAGCAGTTCTTC

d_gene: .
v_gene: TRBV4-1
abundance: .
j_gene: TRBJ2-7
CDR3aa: CASSQGRGLYDEQYF
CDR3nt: TGCGCCAGCAGCCAAGGTAGGGGACTTTATGACGAGCAGTACTTC

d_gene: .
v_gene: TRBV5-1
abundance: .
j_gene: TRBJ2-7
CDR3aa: CASSSGQFYEQYF
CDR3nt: TGCGCCAGCAGCTCTGGACAGTTCTACGAGCAGTACTTC

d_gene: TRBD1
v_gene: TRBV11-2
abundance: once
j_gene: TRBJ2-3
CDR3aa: CASSLDGQGAHTQYF
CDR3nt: TGTGCCAGCAGCTTAGACGGACAGGGGGCCCATACGCAGTATTTT

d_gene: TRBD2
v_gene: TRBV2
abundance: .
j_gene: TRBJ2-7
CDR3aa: CASTGTRSYEQYF
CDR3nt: TGTGCCAGTACCGGGACTAGGTCCTACGAGCAGTACTTC

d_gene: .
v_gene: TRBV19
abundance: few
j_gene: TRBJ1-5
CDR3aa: CASSIFSVRPERAQHF
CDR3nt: TGTGCCAGTAGTATCTTTAGCGTCAGGCCGGAAAGGGCCCAGCATTTT

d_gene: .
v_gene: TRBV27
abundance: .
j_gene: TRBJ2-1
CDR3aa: CASSLRLASYNEQFF
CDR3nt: TGTGCCAGCAGTTTAAGGCTAGCGTCCTACAATGAGCAGTTCTTC

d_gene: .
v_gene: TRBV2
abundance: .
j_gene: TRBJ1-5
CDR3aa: CARSGGGYNQPQHF
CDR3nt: TGTGCCAGGAGCGGGGGCGGGTATAATCAGCCCCAGCATTTT

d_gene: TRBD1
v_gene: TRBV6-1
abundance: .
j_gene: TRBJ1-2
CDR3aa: CASSRDRDNYGYTF
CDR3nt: TGTGCCAGCAGTAGGGACAGGGATAACTATGGCTACACCTTC